This TCR beta chain was sequenced during a study of cytomegalovirus exposure and HLA in healthy donors. General study results and limits: Prediction of most subjects' HLA-A and HLA-B alleles by TCR beta sequences was reportedly accurate. Associated with HLA alleles at 0.05 false discovery rate in a later analysis were 16,951 TCR beta sequences. Cytomegalovirus association was assigned to about 150 TCR beta chains. Among immune exposure information, only CMV serostatus was available.

Vbeta (60) and Jbeta (13) primers were used in the PCR. Data came from immunoSEQ multiplex PCR; TCRdb stores just in-frame clones and leaves some out. Recorded for this sample: 50,000 to 70,000 clones. CDR1 and CDR2 (germline): SGHVS, FNYEAQ. The CDR3 extends over 16 amino acids. J was trimmed by 1 base and V by 2 bases; bases with no gene match: 7. To note about this clone: Its specificity is unknown.

The chain uses TRBV7-6 and TRBJ1-1, with 7 bases lining up with TRBD1. The sequencing sample was made of PBMCs. This TCR derives from a woman between 18 and 30 years old in good health and CMV-seronegative. The CDR3 protein is CASSLTPQGTNTEAFF. DNA of the CDR3: TGTGCCAGCAGCTTAACCCCACAGGGGACGAACACTGAAGCTTTCTTT.